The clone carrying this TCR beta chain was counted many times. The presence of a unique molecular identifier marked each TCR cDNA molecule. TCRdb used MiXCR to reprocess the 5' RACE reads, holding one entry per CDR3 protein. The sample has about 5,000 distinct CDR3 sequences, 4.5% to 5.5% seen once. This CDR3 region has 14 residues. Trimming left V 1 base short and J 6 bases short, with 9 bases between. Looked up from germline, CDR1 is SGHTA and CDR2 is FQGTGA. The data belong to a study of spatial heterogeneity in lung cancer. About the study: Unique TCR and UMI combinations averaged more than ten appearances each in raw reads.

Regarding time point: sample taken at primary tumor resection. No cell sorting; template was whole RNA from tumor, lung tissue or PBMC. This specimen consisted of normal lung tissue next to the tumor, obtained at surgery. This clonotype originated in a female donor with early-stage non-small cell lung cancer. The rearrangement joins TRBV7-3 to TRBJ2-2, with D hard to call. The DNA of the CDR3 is TGTGCCAGCAGCTTAAGTCTGGTTTCCGGGGAGCTGTTTTTT. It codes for CASSLSLVSGELFF.